This T cell receptor beta chain emerged from a study of cytomegalovirus exposure and HLA in healthy donors. Study background: The 130 or so validation repertoires, a later analysis reported, used the same platform as the approximately 670 repertoires from the first cohort. Study-level results: Most TCR sequences proved rare, with some public TCRs found in many donors. In vitro assays verified that a few CMV-associated chains recognized CMV antigens specifically. The study designated 150 or so TCR beta chains cytomegalovirus-associated.

The ends lost 6 bases at V and 1 base at J; junction bases unmatched: 5. The CDR3 runs to 14 residues. Germline CDR1 reads MNHEY; CDR2 reads SVGAGI. Generated by immunoSEQ multiplex PCR, the TCRdb table keeps only in-frame clones and is missing some. The data hold approximately 160,000 clones, with 84% observed a single time. Regarding this clone: Its target is unknown.

Sequencing was performed on PBMCs. This clonotype originated in a man under 40 in good health and CMV-seropositive. The genes are TRBV6-5 and TRBJ1-1; 7 bases agree with TRBD1. The CDR3 reads CASRRGHGNTEAFF. The CDR3 DNA is TGTGCCAGCAGGAGGGGGCATGGGAACACTGAAGCTTTCTTT.